This T cell receptor (beta chain) was found in a study of blood T cell repertoires in COVID-19. Study in general: The United States, Italy and Spain were the sources of the acute and convalescent COVID-19 samples. Sources were T cells, B-cell-depleted T cells, or PBMCs; the material itself was cDNA or gDNA.

Sequencing was performed with immunoSEQ multiplex PCR; in TCRdb, only in-frame clones are kept and a portion is missing. Here the sample spans 200,000 to 300,000 clones, around 85% being singletons. Those enrolled, adults aged 18 to 89 years, came from about two dozen US areas. Researchers sorted participants into cohorts using their self-reported clinical history. Comment on this clone: Within the sample, other DNA sequences also encode this same CDR3.

CDR1 and CDR2 (germline): SGHRS, YFSETQ. The CDR3 is 16 amino acids. With 3 bases clipped from V and 2 bases from J, the junction kept 4 bases outside the gene matches. The chain couples TRBV5-1 to TRBJ2-1; 11 bases agree with TRBD2. Material: PBMCs or T cells enriched from blood (not recorded which). This TCR was recovered from a woman between 40 and 50 years old with acute COVID-19. The CDR3 DNA follows: TGCGCCAGCAGCTCAGGGACTAGCGGAGCCTACAATGAGCAGTTCTTC. Amino acid sequence: CASSSGTSGAYNEQFF. Full variable domain (outside the CDR3, taken from reference TRBV5-1 and TRBJ2-1): KAGVTQTPRYLIKTRGQQVTLSCSPISGHRSVSWYQQTPGQGLQFLFEYFSETQRNKGNFPGRFSGRQFSNSRSEMNVSTLELGDSALYLCASSSGTSGAYNEQFFGPGTRLTVL.